The next 11 T cell receptor beta chains were all read from a single sample in a study of control samples from healthy donors and cancer patients. Sequencing was performed with immunoSEQ multiplex PCR; in TCRdb, only in-frame clones are kept and a portion is missing. The sample contains 61,000 or so clones, nearly 90% of which appear only once. The sequenced sample consisted of PBMCs. The receptors come from a man aged 55 to 70 with colorectal cancer.

The chain joins TRBV13 to TRBJ2-5; D is ambiguous. Germline values: CDR1 PRHDT, CDR2 FYEKMQ (reference sequence). The CDR3 sequence is 12 residues long. Trimming took 0 bases from V and 4 from J, leaving 3 bases between them. CDR3 in DNA: TGTGCCAGCAGCTTAGGACGAGAGACCCAGTACTTC. Translation: CASSLGRETQYF.

The V call is TRBV2, the J call TRBJ2-1; no clear D gene. Trimming took 10 bases from V and 12 from J, leaving 10 bases between them. The CDR3 covers 9 residues. Germline V lookup: CDR1 SNHLY, CDR2 FYNNEI. In DNA, the CDR3 is TGTGCCAACGCCCAAGGGCAGTTCTTC. It codes for CANAQGQFF.

This clone has more than one count but fewer than ten. V is TRBV2 and J is TRBJ1-1, with a tentative D call TRBD1 (6 bases). Between the trimmed V and J ends, which lost 2 bases and 6 bases, there was a span of 13 bases. Germline V CDR1 and CDR2: SNHLY, FYNNEI. There are 14 residues in the CDR3. The CDR3 DNA sequence: TGTGCCAGCAGTGAATCATACAGGGATGCTGAAGCTTTCTTT. Translation: CASSESYRDAEAFF.

This clone was seen a single time. This chain links TRBV2 with TRBJ1-1, with 9 bases identical to TRBD1. V lost 3 bases, J lost 5 bases, and 7 bases stayed unmatched. The CDR3 has 15 residues. CDR1 is SNHLY and CDR2 is FYNNEI in the germline V gene. CDR3 nucleotide sequence: TGTGCCAGCAGTGAGGCACAGGGGGCAATGACTGAAGCTTTCTTT. Its translation is CASSEAQGAMTEAFF.

V usage is TRBV5-8 and J usage is TRBJ2-3, with TRBD2 as a possible D gene (5 bases). CDR1 is SGHTS, CDR2 YDEGEE, per germline. V lost 5 bases and J lost 0, with 10 bases in between. The CDR3 runs to 14 residues. The CDR3 region is CASSLRGSTDTQYF. The CDR3 bases are TGTGCCAGCAGTCTCAGAGGGAGCACAGATACGCAGTATTTT.

The rearrangement joins TRBV5-1 to TRBJ2-1, with 9 bases lining up with TRBD1. CDR3 size: 14 residues. V was clipped by 5 bases and J by 8 bases; unmatched bases: 8. Germline assignment: CDR1 SGHRS and CDR2 YFSETQ. CDR3 DNA sequence: TGCGCCAGCAGAGCCGGGACAGGGTGGGATGAGCAGTTCTTC. This translates into CASRAGTGWDEQFF.

The chain carries TRBV18 and TRBJ1-1; D ambiguous. Looked up from germline, CDR1 is KGHSH and CDR2 is LQKENI. This CDR3 region has 14 residues. Trimming removed 1 base at V and 1 base at J, with 7 bases between. The CDR3 loop reads CASSPQNANTEAFF. CDR3 nucleotides: TGTGCCAGCTCACCACAGAACGCGAACACTGAAGCTTTCTTT.

There are a few counts of this clone. This chain connects TRBV7-8 to TRBJ2-5; weak D call: TRBD1 (5 bases). Deletions cut 1 base from V and 3 bases from J, with 9 bases between. Per the germline V gene, CDR1 is SGHVS and CDR2 is FQNEAQ. The CDR3 extends over 14 amino acids. As DNA, the CDR3 is TGTGCCAGCAGCTTAGGGTCAGGGAAAGAGACCCAGTACTTC. Translated, it gives CASSLGSGKETQYF.

The chain carries TRBV2 and TRBJ2-1; D ambiguous. The CDR3 covers 13 residues. V gave up 4 bases and J gave up 6 bases, with 10 bases separating them. The germline gives CDR1 SNHLY, CDR2 FYNNEI. The CDR3 sequence: CASSGQKGNEQFF. The CDR3 coding sequence is TGTGCCAGCAGTGGTCAAAAAGGCAATGAGCAGTTCTTC. Supplemented by reference TRBV2 and TRBJ2-1, the full variable domain reads EPEVTQTPSHQVTQMGQEVILRCVPISNHLYFYWYRQILGQKVEFLVSFYNNEISEKSEIFDDQFSVERPDGSNFTLKIRSTKLEDSAMYFCASSGQKGNEQFFGPGTRLTVL.

The chain uses TRBV18 and TRBJ1-1, with no clear D. Germline V gene data show CDR1 as KGHSH and CDR2 as LQKENI. V lost 3 bases to trimming and J lost 1 base, with 12 bases between them. The CDR3 length is 15 residues. The CDR3 sequence is CASSPAWVQNTEAFF. CDR3 nucleotides: TGTGCCAGCTCACCGGCTTGGGTCCAGAACACTGAAGCTTTCTTT.

V usage is TRBV6-5 and J usage is TRBJ2-2; tentative D call: TRBD1 (6 bases). The CDR3 has 14 residues. CDR1 MNHEY and CDR2 SVGAGI come from the germline V gene. V lost 11 bases and J 3 bases, leaving 16 bases between the germline ends. In DNA, the CDR3 is TGTGCCCGCACACCCAGGGGCCACACCGGGGAGCTGTTTTTT. Translation: CARTPRGHTGELFF.